This T cell receptor (beta chain) was found in a study of vaccination and CD4 T cells after COVID-19. Study-wide context: The study collected post-vaccine samples a median roughly 75 days after dose two, with a range of 14 to 241. Study-wide findings and caveats: Convalescent patients' median share of reactive clones seen only post-vaccination was about 88%.

Worth noting for this clonotype: No antigen is known for it.

CDR3 size: 14 residues. From germline, CDR1 is DFQATT and CDR2 SNEGSKA (reference sequence). The V and J ends lost 7 bases and 4 bases, in that order; junction bases with no gene match: 11. Each CDR3 protein gets one entry after TCRdb re-called the PCR reads with MiXCR. The sample has about 18,000 distinct CDR3 sequences, around 62% seen once. The receptor comes from a human donor who had recovered from COVID-19. Specimen: CD4+ T cells from blood, collected before SARS-CoV-2 vaccination. The chain combines TRBV20-1 with TRBJ2-5; 8 bases match TRBD2. The CDR3 region is CSVTPIAGTETQYF. The CDR3 region has the DNA TGCAGTGTCACACCCATAGCGGGAACAGAGACCCAGTACTTC.